The table lists the clone carrying this T cell receptor (beta chain) with many counts. V lost 5 bases to trimming and J lost 4 bases, with 12 bases between them. This CDR3 has 12 residues. Germline V gene sequence: CDR1 GTSNPN, CDR2 SVGIG (reference sequence). The data originate from a study of T cells in Graves' hyperthyroidism and ophthalmopathy. TCR beta CDR3 regions were amplified from RNA transcripts. With the HTBI primer set, the TCR CDR3 went through a first round of RT-PCR. TCRdb reprocessed the multiplex PCR reads via MiXCR and lists one record per CDR3 protein. The data contain roughly 510,000 distinct CDR3 sequences, around 21% of them seen just once; the ten biggest clones take up approximately 25%.

The TCR comes from a man between 18 and 35 years old with Graves' hyperthyroidism. The chain uses TRBV30 and TRBJ2-7; D is ambiguous. Sequencing used blood. The CDR3 loop reads CAWALGFYEQYF. The CDR3 region has the DNA TGTGCCTGGGCTCTCGGGTTTTACGAGCAGTACTTC.